One T cell receptor beta chain is described in this entry. The antigen it recognizes is unknown. Preparation of the library involved the immunoSEQ multiplex PCR assay. A mixture of 60 forward primers for TCR Vbeta segments and 13 reverse primers for TCR Jbeta segments was used in the multiplex PCR. Amplification of the CDR3 region of rearranged TCR beta genes was performed with a multiplex PCR assay on genomic DNA. On the Illumina HiSeq System, the amplified TCR beta libraries were sequenced as 87-base-pair reads. Per the original workflow: In a later analysis, some 80 million unique TCR beta chains were counted across the 666 repertoires, and about 10 million of these chains were shared by at least two donors. Raw reads were error-corrected and collapsed into unique sequences with a nearest-neighbor algorithm that merged closely related sequences to remove PCR and sequencing errors. V, D and J gene segments were assigned by aligning CDR3 sequences to IMGT reference sequences. For a sequence to be retained, a match of at least six nucleotides to both a V gene segment and a J gene segment was required. Rearrangements were classified as productive when the CDR3 lacked stop codons and remained in frame with V and J, and all other rearrangements were classified as non-productive. CDR3 was defined by IMGT convention, running from the second conserved V-encoded cysteine to the conserved J-encoded phenylalanine. The earlier analysis of a few hundred of the donors excluded sequences that lacked an unambiguous match to a single V gene segment. In an earlier analysis of 587 of the donors, V segments were called functional above 56.7% productive rearrangements and were called segregating when the between-donor standard deviation exceeded 5%. A statistical classification framework was built for diagnosing cytomegalovirus status from the catalog of TCR beta chain sequences. V and J gene assignment, in a later analysis, came from comparing TCR nucleotide sequences with IMGT/GENE-DB human TR gene sequences. In a later analysis, CDR3 sequences and most-parsimonious VDJ recombination scenarios were assigned using the TCRdist pipeline. In a later analysis, every TCR beta chain was defined by the combination of its CDR3 amino acid sequence and its V-gene family, and reads without a unique V-gene family were dropped. In a later analysis, 450 to 600 highly shared, low-generation-probability nucleotide sequences were removed to address suspected cross-contamination and a sequencing artifact. In a later analysis, a clonal expansion index for each public chain was calculated from normalized within-repertoire ranks of inferred template counts. In a later analysis, generation probabilities were computed with a VDJ recombination model fitted to out-of-frame rearrangements, and the resulting probabilities were checked against IGoR. A later analysis scored TCR-TCR, TCR-HLA and TCR-CMV co-occurrence with hypergeometric tests, applying a repertoire-size bias correction to TCR pairs. False discovery rates were estimated in a later analysis by permuting HLA or CMV assignments 20 times. In a later analysis, co-occurring TCRs were grouped with DBSCAN, and TCRdist sequence similarity was added when clustering was performed within HLA-allele-positive subsets. Repertoires with fewer than 30,000 or more than 120,000 public chains, plus five repertoires with anomalous nucleotide sharing, were excluded from co-occurrence clustering. TCRdb took this table from immuneACCESS and kept in-frame rearrangements with V and J called. Such tables lack part of the clones; where checked against another copy, unresolved V genes explain under half of the gap, and the rest is unexplained. V, J and clone size reflect that table, while D and trimming were determined from the DNA. The sample has under 200,000 clones on record. Less than 0.95% of the sample is held by the ten biggest clonotypes.

This record belongs to a study of cytomegalovirus exposure and HLA in healthy donors (dated by TCRdb to the late 2010s). Regarding the research as a whole: An earlier analysis of some 600 of the donors reported about 260 Gb of sequence data and 95 million to 120 million unique TCR beta sequences obtained from approximately 180 million T cells. An early release covering 500 to 750 HLA-typed donors comprised 250 to 350 gigabases of sequencing data and tens of millions of unique TCR sequences. Of the roughly 390 genotyped donors, 65% to 90% were placed in the genetic ancestry cluster associated with self-reported Caucasian donors. The study aimed to test whether signatures of past pathogen exposure could be identified by cataloging public T cell receptors. The study profiled the T cell repertoires of 666 subjects by immunosequencing and related them to cytomegalovirus serostatus. Along with the roughly 710-subject first cohort, a separate validation cohort of over a hundred different subjects was used. High-throughput TCR immunosequencing, statistical association of individual TCRs with disease status, and machine learning were combined to predict cytomegalovirus infection status. To study patterns of TCR occurrence, a later analysis re-analyzed previously published TCR beta repertoires from hundreds of donors and added high-resolution HLA genotyping. In the later analysis, no new phenotypic data were used to find candidate immune exposures; instead, reliance was placed on TCR beta sequences and their occurrence across donors. To decide whether each TCR beta V gene segment behaved as functional or pseudogenic, an earlier analysis of fewer than 750 of the donors relied on high-throughput TCR beta sequencing. Alongside the repertoire data, information on donor age, sex, ethnicity and CMV serostatus was compiled. Genome-wide SNP genotypes for about three fifths of the roughly 670 donors were used in a later genetic analysis, which treated that subset as a discovery cohort. Every repertoire in the discovery cohort had been generated on one and the same sequencing platform. HLA typing covered class I and class II loci at four-digit resolution. Typing coverage differed by locus: A, B, C, DRB1 and DQB1 were typed in about 620-640 donors, DQA1 in 522, DPA1 in 600 to 610, and DPB1 in 450 to 490. Roughly five DR-DQ haplotypes were handled as single units for association and clustering because linkage in the cohort was strong. Among under 450 genotyped donors of the cohort, an average of approximately 240,000 unique TCR beta nucleotide sequences were sequenced per donor, 15% to 20% of them non-productive. What the authors observed across the whole study: A later analysis found that most CMV-associated TCR beta chains appeared HLA-restricted, with HLA associations seemingly driven largely by CMV exposure. In an earlier analysis of 450 to 750 of the donors, most TCR beta V segments appeared in productive rearrangements about 90% or about 30% of the time, broadly matching IMGT annotations. The authors suggested that the approach could potentially be extended to other disease states and immunological phenotypes. Presence/absence analyses assumed roughly uniform sequencing depth across donors, an assumption that may not hold. The study gave a list of about 160 TCR beta chains associated with cytomegalovirus. Only TCR beta chains were sequenced in this cohort, and the absence of alpha or paired-chain data limited detectable features. In a later analysis, TCR association rates were found to vary across HLA loci, with the most associated TCRs seen for DRB1 alleles and the fewest for HLA-C alleles. Immune exposure information for the cohort was limited to CMV serostatus. Assigning TCR associations to individual alleles was difficult when HLA alleles, especially DR and DQ, strongly co-occurred. Roughly 17 rarely observed V segments, including chromosome 9 orphons, were excluded from the earlier analysis of almost 600 of the donors because counts were too low. A few of the identified cytomegalovirus-associated TCR beta chains were confirmed in vitro to be specific for cytomegalovirus antigens. Linkage disequilibrium might explain the correlated functional status among segregating V segments, but an unknown experimental factor could not be excluded. HLA typing was unavailable for some donors at each locus, so association tests used only the typed subset. The 87-base-pair reads could not distinguish some IMGT-functional V segments, including TRBV6-2 and TRBV6-3, so those segments were excluded. Most TCR sequences were seen in very few donors, while some public TCRs were found in many individuals. According to a later analysis, parvovirus B19, influenza, CMV and Epstein-Barr virus appeared linked to several top co-occurrence clusters. The classifier was reported to diagnose cytomegalovirus status with high specificity and sensitivity in both the original and validation cohorts. A later analysis found that HLA-associated TCR beta chains were more clonally expanded and had lower generation probabilities than equally common non-associated chains. According to a later genetic analysis, donors in an Asian-associated ancestry cluster had fewer N-insertions in productive TCRs than the approximately 630-donor mean. A further reported finding was that TCR beta sequences accurately predicted the HLA-A and HLA-B alleles for most subjects in the first cohort. A group of highly shared sequence variants was considered likely to be a technical artifact of the sequencing pipeline. V-gene and J-gene trimming of TCR beta chains was associated with a missense DCLRE1C variant in a later genetic analysis, and the association was replicated in an independent cohort. Specific HLA alleles were associated with 15,000 to 20,000 TCR beta sequences at a false discovery rate of 0.05 in a later analysis.

The germline V gene yields MRHNA for CDR1 and SNTAGT for CDR2. Here V drops 4 bases and J drops 4 bases, and the junction holds 2 bases not matched to any gene. Taken from cysteine to phenylalanine, the CDR3 has 13 residues. Kept here is only the CDR3 DNA, which spans 39 bases and is read in frame from base 1. The cohort was made up of hundreds of healthy bone marrow donors. At the time of sampling, every cohort member was nominally healthy, though immune exposures that went unrecorded were likely present. The donor was CMV seropositive and was included in the group of 290 or so seropositive cohort members. Each donor provided a peripheral blood sample, and peripheral blood mononuclear cells were used for TCR beta sequencing. Genomic DNA extraction from the blood cell samples was performed with the Qiagen DNeasy Blood Extraction Kit.

The chain joins TRBV6-4 to TRBJ2-7; 9 junctional bases match TRBD2. The TCR was taken from a woman younger than 30 in good health and CMV-seropositive. The material sequenced was PBMCs. For the CDR3, the sequence is CASSVREGYEQYF. The DNA sequence is as follows: TGTGCCAGCAGTGTGCGGGAGGGTTACGAGCAGTACTTC.